The 11 T cell receptor beta chains below all came from one sample that was sequenced in a study of tissue T cells after allogeneic stem cell transplantation (dated by TCRdb to the early 2020s). The protocol used for the library was the immunoSEQ multiplex PCR assay. TCRdb took over this immuneACCESS table, retaining in-frame rearrangements with V and J assigned. Such tables are incomplete; in checked studies, under half of the missing clones stem from an unresolved V gene, and the remainder is unexplained. This sample has more than 10,000 clones in its table, and less than 45% of those were observed once. The ten largest account for under 2% of the sample. According to the study, the label for this sample's time point signals: mouse harvest day 7 after allogeneic transplant. Each mouse graft, delivered by tail vein injection, combined 10^6 splenic CD5+ T cells with 10^7 T-cell-depleted bone marrow cells.

Sequencing was performed on skin. Receptors were obtained from a female BALB/c mouse given C57BL/6 T cells with graft-versus-host disease after an allogeneic hematopoietic cell transplant.

This clone was detected a few times. Each gene name is a mouse one. The read is 1 residue too short to cover the CDR3 end, so that end is filled in from the germline J gene. The V and J genes are TRBV26 and TRBJ2-3, with a tentative D call TRBD2 (5 bases). Germline V CDR1 and CDR2: KGHPV, FQNQEV (reference sequence). Trimming took 4 bases from V and 0 from J, leaving 11 bases between them. The CDR3 runs 15 residues. The CDR3 here is CASSPRLGSAETLYF. The part of the CDR3 DNA that was read is TGTGCCAGCAGTCCCCGGTTGGGGAGTGCAGAAACGCTGTAT.

A remark on this clone: The gene names here belong to mouse. The CDR3 end falls 1 residue outside the read, so it is completed with the germline J gene. V gene TRBV15 combines with J gene TRBJ2-1; D gene ambiguous. Germline CDR1 is SGHND and CDR2 is FRSKSL. V was clipped by 6 bases and J by 5 bases, with 11 bases between them. The CDR3 contains 13 residues. CDR3 sequence reads: CASRAAGHAEQFF. Incomplete CDR3 DNA: TGTGCCAGCAGGGCCGCGGGTCATGCTGAGCAGTTC.

This clone was detected a few times. Gene names refer to mouse genes. The read is 1 residue too short to cover the CDR3 end, so that end is filled in from the germline J gene. This chain uses TRBV23 with TRBJ2-5; TRBD1, as called in the table, went unchecked against the DNA. The CDR3 contains 15 residues. Germline V CDR1 and CDR2: KGHTA, FQNQQP. CDR3 protein: CSSSQSTINQDTQYF. The CDR3 DNA, read in part, is TGCTCCAGCAGTCAATCGACAATTAACCAAGACACCCAGTAC.

A remark on this clone: All gene names here are mouse names. Sequencing ends 1 residue short of the CDR3 end; the germline J gene provides the rest. The V call is TRBV26, the J call TRBJ1-1, with TRBD1 matching over 7 bases. Per the germline V gene, CDR1 is KGHPV and CDR2 is FQNQEV (reference sequence). The CDR3 is made up of 13 amino acids. J lost 3 bases, V lost 4 bases, and 2 bases had no gene match. The CDR3 here is CASSRDRDTEVFF. CDR3 DNA (partial): TGTGCCAGCAGTCGGGACAGAGACACAGAAGTCTTC.

As to this clone: Mouse gene names and germline throughout. The CDR3 end falls 1 residue outside the read, so it is completed with the germline J gene. The chain recombines TRBV13-1 with TRBJ1-1; D might be TRBD1 (5 bases). The CDR3 extends over 16 amino acids. Trimming shortened V by 0 bases and J by 1 base, and 13 bases separated the two germline ends. Germline V lookup: CDR1 NSHNY, CDR2 SYGAGN. The CDR3 bases that were read are TGTGCCAGCAGTGATGCGGGCAGGGCGGGGAACACAGAAGTCTTC. Translation: CASSDAGRAGNTEVF. The complete CDR3 protein is CASSDAGRAGNTEVFF.

A word on this clone: Mouse names are used for the genes. The read terminates 1 residue ahead of where the CDR3 ends, so the germline J gene completes it. The chain carries TRBV15 and TRBJ2-1; D not certain. V lost 2 bases and J 1 base, leaving 9 bases between the germline ends. Germline V gene sequence: CDR1 SGHND, CDR2 FRSKSL. There are 15 residues in the CDR3. The CDR3 DNA, read in part, is TGTGCCAGCAGTTTATCCAGCAGGAACTATGCTGAGCAGTTC. It yields the protein CASSLSSRNYAEQF. The whole CDR3 protein reads CASSLSSRNYAEQFF.

This clone was counted a single time. Gene names are mouse gene names. The read falls 1 residue short of the CDR3 end, and the missing part is taken from the germline J gene. The chain has TRBV20 and TRBJ2-7; no clear D gene. Trimming pared 0 bases from V and 3 bases from J, leaving 6 bases between. Germline CDR1 is GFQATS and CDR2 is STVNSAI. CDR3 size: 12 residues. The DNA read from the CDR3 is TGTGGTGCTAGGGACCCTTTCTATGAACAGTAC. Amino acid sequence: CGARDPFYEQY. From start to end, the CDR3 is CGARDPFYEQYF.

Of note for this clone: Gene names follow the mouse nomenclature. The read terminates 1 residue before the CDR3 end, so the remaining end is supplied by the germline J gene. The chain links TRBV26 to TRBJ2-4; D call uncertain. The CDR3 is made up of 14 amino acids. Germline loops: CDR1 KGHPV, CDR2 FQNQEV (reference sequence). Trimming took off 3 bases at V and 0 bases at J, with 7 bases between the two ends. CDR3: CASSLGSSQNTLYF. CDR3 bases read: TGTGCCAGCAGTCTTGGCTCTAGTCAAAACACCTTGTAC.

On this clone itself: The genes are named according to mouse. The read comes to an end 1 residue before the CDR3 does, leaving the germline J gene to fill in the end. The rearrangement joins TRBV3 to TRBJ2-3; 12 nucleotides align to TRBD2. The CDR3 has 17 amino acids. Germline V gene lookup returns CDR1 SNHLY and CDR2 FYNGKV (reference sequence). V gave up 5 bases and J gave up 0 bases; unmatched junction bases: 6. Partial CDR3 DNA: TGTGCCAGCAGCCCGGGACTGGGGGGTTCTAGTGCAGAAACGCTGTAT. It encodes CASSPGLGGSSAETLY. The entire CDR3 protein reads CASSPGLGGSSAETLYF.

Notes on this clone: Mouse gene names apply. The CDR3 end lies 1 residue beyond the end of the read and is filled in from the germline J gene. The chain couples TRBV26 to TRBJ1-1, with D possibly matching TRBD1 (6 bases). Per the germline V gene, CDR1 is KGHPV and CDR2 is FQNQEV (reference sequence). This CDR3 spans 13 amino acids. V lost 3 bases and J 4 bases, leaving 9 bases between the germline ends. CDR3 DNA, as far as it was read: TGTGCCAGCAGTCTAGGGGGGCCCACAGAAGTCTTC. Its protein is CASSLGGPTEVF. In full, the CDR3 is CASSLGGPTEVFF. The whole variable domain, filled in from reference TRBV26 and TRBJ1-1, reads NSKVIQTPRYLVKGQGQKAKMRCIPEKGHPVVFWYQQNKNNEFKFLINFQNQEVLQQIDMTEKRFSAECPSNSPCSLEIQSSEAGDSALYLCASSLGGPTEVFFGKGTRLTVV.

Sample share makes this clone medium-sized. Mouse gene names apply. Read sequence stops 1 residue before the CDR3 end, and the germline J gene provides the missing end. The V and J genes are TRBV29 and TRBJ1-3; D may be TRBD1 (6 bases). V was shortened by 4 bases and J by 0 bases, with 10 bases between the two germline ends. Germline V gene lookup returns CDR1 MSHET and CDR2 SYDVDS. CDR3 length: 15 amino acids. The covered CDR3 bases are TGTGCTAGCAGTTCCGGGACAAATTCTGGAAATACGCTCTAT. This translates into CASSSGTNSGNTLY. The full CDR3 protein reads CASSSGTNSGNTLYF.